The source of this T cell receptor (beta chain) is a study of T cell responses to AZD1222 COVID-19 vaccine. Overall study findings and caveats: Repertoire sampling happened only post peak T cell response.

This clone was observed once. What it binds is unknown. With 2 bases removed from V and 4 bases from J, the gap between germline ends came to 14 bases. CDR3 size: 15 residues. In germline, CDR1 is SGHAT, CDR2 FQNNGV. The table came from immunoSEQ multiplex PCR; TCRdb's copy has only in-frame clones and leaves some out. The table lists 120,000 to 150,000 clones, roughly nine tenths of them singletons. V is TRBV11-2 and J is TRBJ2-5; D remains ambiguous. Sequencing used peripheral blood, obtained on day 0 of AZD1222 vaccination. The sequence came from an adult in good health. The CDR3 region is CASSLHSPPGETQYF. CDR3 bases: TGTGCCAGCAGCTTACACTCTCCTCCAGGAGAGACCCAGTACTTC.